This T cell receptor beta chain was obtained from a study of CD8+CD57+ T cells in acquired aplastic anemia. TCR beta VDJ combinations and CDR3 sequences were profiled from genomic DNA. TCRdb reprocessed the reads with MiXCR, giving one entry per CDR3 protein. The table has fewer than 250,000 distinct CDR3 sequences, 45% to 50% seen once. After removal of 0 bases from V and 3 bases from J, the junction contained 6 bases not matched to a gene. The CDR3 runs 16 residues. Germline-derived CDR1 and CDR2 are SGHDN and FVKESK. Whoever was chosen for sequencing had shown CD8+CD57+ cell expansion by flow cytometry. The table lists this clonotype with many counts.

The TCR originated in a human donor with aplastic anemia. The specimen was sorted CD4+, CD8+, or CD8+CD57+ T cells (not recorded which) from PBMCs. The chain carries TRBV14 and TRBJ2-7; 9 nucleotides agree with TRBD1. The CDR3 nucleotides read TGTGCCAGCAGCCAAGATGTTAGGACAGGGGACTACGAGCAGTACTTC. Its translation is CASSQDVRTGDYEQYF.